A selection of T cell receptor beta chains follows, all from one sample in a study of blood T cell repertoires in COVID-19. The method was immunoSEQ multiplex PCR; TCRdb's version includes in-frame clones alone and lacks a portion of them. The sample consists of 150,000 to 180,000 clones, 65% to 90% of them appearing once. Input material: peripheral blood. These receptors were taken from a woman in her fifties or sixties with acute or convalescent COVID-19. Each CDR3 is given with its conserved first and last residue. Each record gives: clone size, D gene, V gene, CDR3 length, J gene, CDR3 DNA, CDR3 protein. A D gene is named only where the DNA matches it firmly. Clone size is not always given. Where it is, it says once, few, many or a class for expanded clones.

abundance: .; d_gene: .; v_gene: TRBV19; len: 14; j_gene: TRBJ2-7; CDR3nt: TGTGCCAGTACCAATCCGGGACAAGTCCACGAGCAGTACTTC; CDR3aa: CASTNPGQVHEQYF
abundance: .; d_gene: .; v_gene: TRBV7-3; len: 15; j_gene: TRBJ2-3; CDR3nt: TGTGCCAGCAGCCCCGGCGGGGGCATCACAGATACGCAGTATTTT; CDR3aa: CASSPGGGITDTQYF
abundance: once; d_gene: TRBD1; v_gene: TRBV5-1; len: 16; j_gene: TRBJ2-2; CDR3nt: TGCGCCAGCCATCGTAGCCGGACAGGGGACACCGGGGAGCTGTTTTTT; CDR3aa: CASHRSRTGDTGELFF
abundance: once; d_gene: .; v_gene: TRBV3-1/TRBV3-2; len: 15; j_gene: TRBJ1-2; CDR3nt: TGTGCCAGCAGCCAATCCACATGGAGGGACTATGGCTACACCTTC; CDR3aa: CASSQSTWRDYGYTF
abundance: .; d_gene: .; v_gene: TRBV9; len: 13; j_gene: TRBJ2-5; CDR3nt: TGTGCCAGCAGCGTAAGCGGCTGGGAGACCCAGTACTTC; CDR3aa: CASSVSGWETQYF
abundance: .; d_gene: TRBD1; v_gene: TRBV9; len: 16; j_gene: TRBJ1-4; CDR3nt: TGTGCCAGCAGCGCCACTTTAGGACAGGGTAATGAAAAACTGTTTTTT; CDR3aa: CASSATLGQGNEKLFF
abundance: .; d_gene: .; v_gene: TRBV4-2; len: 15; j_gene: TRBJ1-4; CDR3nt: TGTGCCAGCAGCCAAGATAACAGGGACAATGAAAAACTGTTTTTT; CDR3aa: CASSQDNRDNEKLFF
abundance: .; d_gene: TRBD1; v_gene: TRBV7-2; len: 16; j_gene: TRBJ2-2; CDR3nt: TGTGCCAGCAGCTCGACAGGGCCCGCGAACACCGGGGAGCTGTTTTTT; CDR3aa: CASSSTGPANTGELFF
abundance: .; d_gene: .; v_gene: TRBV7-2; len: 14; j_gene: TRBJ1-2; CDR3nt: TGTGCCAGCAGCTTAGCACGGGTCGCCCCTTCTAGGCAGTTC; CDR3aa: CASSLARVAPSRQF
abundance: .; d_gene: TRBD2; v_gene: TRBV10-1; len: 18; j_gene: TRBJ2-1; CDR3nt: TGCGCCAGCAGTGACGAAGGAGGAGCGGGGGGTTCCTACAATGAGCAGTTCTTC; CDR3aa: CASSDEGGAGGSYNEQFF
abundance: .; d_gene: .; v_gene: TRBV18; len: 14; j_gene: TRBJ1-5; CDR3nt: TGTGCCAGCTCACCGGGTCAGGGTAATCAGCCCCAGCATTTT; CDR3aa: CASSPGQGNQPQHF
abundance: few; d_gene: .; v_gene: TRBV5-5; len: 13; j_gene: TRBJ2-5; CDR3nt: TGTGCCAGCAGCTTGGACAGGCAAGAGACCCAGTACTTC; CDR3aa: CASSLDRQETQYF
abundance: .; d_gene: .; v_gene: TRBV10-3; len: 16; j_gene: TRBJ1-1; CDR3nt: TGTGCCATCAGTGAGACCTCAACACGGCCTAGGACTGAAGCTTTCTTT; CDR3aa: CAISETSTRPRTEAFF
abundance: .; d_gene: .; v_gene: TRBV6-6; len: 13; j_gene: TRBJ1-5; CDR3nt: TGTGCCAGCATCGCAGGGTCGGGCCAGCCCCAGCATTTT; CDR3aa: CASIAGSGQPQHF
abundance: .; d_gene: .; v_gene: TRBV10-1; len: 13; j_gene: TRBJ2-2; CDR3nt: TGCGCCAGCAGGGAACAGGGAAACGGGGAGCTGTTTTTT; CDR3aa: CASREQGNGELFF
abundance: .; d_gene: TRBD1; v_gene: TRBV4-1; len: 15; j_gene: TRBJ2-2; CDR3nt: TGCGCCAGCAGCCCTCGGACAGGGGACACCGGGGAGCTGTTTTTT; CDR3aa: CASSPRTGDTGELFF
abundance: .; d_gene: .; v_gene: TRBV9; len: 13; j_gene: TRBJ1-2; CDR3nt: TGTGCCAGCAGCGTAAGGGGAAACTATGGCTACACCTTC; CDR3aa: CASSVRGNYGYTF
abundance: once; d_gene: .; v_gene: TRBV6-4; len: 15; j_gene: TRBJ2-5; CDR3nt: TGTGCCAGCAGTGACCAGGGGCCCACCCAAGAGACCCAGTACTTC; CDR3aa: CASSDQGPTQETQYF
abundance: .; d_gene: .; v_gene: TRBV4-3; len: 18; j_gene: TRBJ1-5; CDR3nt: TGCGCCAGCAGCCAAGCGTTCGGGGACACCTTTAGCAATCAGCCCCAGCATTTT; CDR3aa: CASSQAFGDTFSNQPQHF
abundance: once; d_gene: .; v_gene: TRBV14; len: 13; j_gene: TRBJ2-5; CDR3nt: TGTGCCAGCAGCCGGGGACTCGGGGAGACCCAGTACTTC; CDR3aa: CASSRGLGETQYF
abundance: .; d_gene: TRBD1; v_gene: TRBV6-5; len: 13; j_gene: TRBJ1-2; CDR3nt: TGTGCCAGCAGAACCGGGACAGCCGGGGGCTACACCTTC; CDR3aa: CASRTGTAGGYTF
abundance: .; d_gene: .; v_gene: TRBV2; len: 17; j_gene: TRBJ2-6; CDR3nt: TGTGCCAGCAGTGGCGCATTCTCGGTCCCTGGGGCCAACGTCCTGACTTTC; CDR3aa: CASSGAFSVPGANVLTF
abundance: .; d_gene: TRBD1; v_gene: TRBV14; len: 14; j_gene: TRBJ1-1; CDR3nt: TGTGCCAGCAACCCCTTAGGACAGGGGGGACAAGCTTTCTTT; CDR3aa: CASNPLGQGGQAFF
abundance: .; d_gene: TRBD1; v_gene: TRBV3-1/TRBV3-2; len: 13; j_gene: TRBJ2-7; CDR3nt: TGTGCCAGCAGCCGACAGGGGGGCTACGAGCAGTACTTC; CDR3aa: CASSRQGGYEQYF
abundance: .; d_gene: .; v_gene: TRBV7-2; len: 15; j_gene: TRBJ1-5; CDR3nt: TGTGCCAGCAGCTTAGGATCGCGGAGTGGCCAGCCCCAGCATTTT; CDR3aa: CASSLGSRSGQPQHF
abundance: .; d_gene: TRBD1; v_gene: TRBV18; len: 14; j_gene: TRBJ2-7; CDR3nt: TGTGCCAGCTCACGACTGACAGGGAACTACGAGCAGTACTTC; CDR3aa: CASSRLTGNYEQYF
abundance: .; d_gene: TRBD2; v_gene: TRBV12-5; len: 14; j_gene: TRBJ2-5; CDR3nt: TGTGCTAGTGGTCTCAACGCGGGGGGAGAGACCCAGTACTTC; CDR3aa: CASGLNAGGETQYF
abundance: once; d_gene: TRBD1; v_gene: TRBV28; len: 15; j_gene: TRBJ2-3; CDR3nt: TGTGCCAGCAGAGAGGACAGGGTGTCGTCTGCTACGCAGTATTTT; CDR3aa: CASREDRVSSATQYF
abundance: .; d_gene: .; v_gene: TRBV6-5; len: 14; j_gene: TRBJ1-6; CDR3nt: TGTGCCAGCAGAACAGGAAGTGGTAATTCACCCCTCCACTTT; CDR3aa: CASRTGSGNSPLHF
abundance: .; d_gene: TRBD2; v_gene: TRBV5-1; len: 16; j_gene: TRBJ2-3; CDR3nt: TGCGCCAGCAGCTTGGCTCGGGGGGTAGAAACAGATACGCAGTATTTT; CDR3aa: CASSLARGVETDTQYF
abundance: .; d_gene: TRBD2; v_gene: TRBV6-2/TRBV6-3; len: 14; j_gene: TRBJ2-5; CDR3nt: TGTGCCAGCAGTCGGGGGGGCGCAGAAGAGACCCAGTACTTC; CDR3aa: CASSRGGAEETQYF
abundance: .; d_gene: TRBD2; v_gene: TRBV19; len: 15; j_gene: TRBJ2-1; CDR3nt: TGTGCCAGTATGAGGACTAGCGGGAGGGGTAATGAGCAGTTCTTC; CDR3aa: CASMRTSGRGNEQFF
abundance: .; d_gene: TRBD1; v_gene: TRBV7-3; len: 17; j_gene: TRBJ1-1; CDR3nt: TGTGCCAGCAGCTTAGGGTCCGGGACAGGGCTCCCGTATGAAGCTTTCTTT; CDR3aa: CASSLGSGTGLPYEAFF
abundance: .; d_gene: .; v_gene: TRBV6-6; len: 13; j_gene: TRBJ1-2; CDR3nt: TGTGCCAGCAGTCAGGGGCAAAGCTATGGCTACACCTTC; CDR3aa: CASSQGQSYGYTF
abundance: once; d_gene: TRBD1; v_gene: TRBV3-1/TRBV3-2; len: 14; j_gene: TRBJ2-5; CDR3nt: TGTGCCAGCAGCCAGGACAGGGGACAAGAGACCCAGTACTTC; CDR3aa: CASSQDRGQETQYF
abundance: .; d_gene: TRBD2; v_gene: TRBV18; len: 15; j_gene: TRBJ2-7; CDR3nt: TGTGCCAGCTCACTAGAGCGGGGGCGCTCCTACGAGCAGTACTTC; CDR3aa: CASSLERGRSYEQYF
abundance: .; d_gene: TRBD1; v_gene: TRBV6-1; len: 14; j_gene: TRBJ2-1; CDR3nt: TGTGCCAGCAGTGAGGACAGGGGCCGAAATGAGCAGTTCTTC; CDR3aa: CASSEDRGRNEQFF
abundance: .; d_gene: .; v_gene: TRBV3-1/TRBV3-2; len: 13; j_gene: TRBJ1-1; CDR3nt: TGTGCCAGCAGCCAATCCGGGTACACTGAAGCTTTCTTT; CDR3aa: CASSQSGYTEAFF
abundance: .; d_gene: .; v_gene: TRBV2; len: 16; j_gene: TRBJ2-5; CDR3nt: TGTGCCAGCAGTGAAGTGGCCGCTAGCTACGAAGAGACCCAGTACTTC; CDR3aa: CASSEVAASYEETQYF